The present T cell receptor (beta chain) was sequenced within a study of OX40 agonist ivuxolimab in advanced cancers. The assay was immunoSEQ multiplex PCR, and TCRdb's table has in-frame clones only and misses some. The sample holds approximately 72,000 clones, around 83% seen once. This CDR3 is 17 amino acids long. Germline V CDR1 and CDR2: LNHNV, YYDKDF (reference sequence). Trimming stripped 0 bases from V and 2 bases from J, with 15 bases between. The receptor was isolated from an adult with an advanced solid tumor such as melanoma, head and neck, liver or kidney cancer. The sequenced sample was CD4+ or CD8+ T cells sorted from blood, obtained in a trial of the OX40 agonist ivuxolimab. The chain carries TRBV15 and TRBJ2-3; TRBD1 or TRBD2 may be the D gene (6 bases each). CDR3 sequence reads: CATSRDLTGALTDTQYF. As DNA, the CDR3 is TGTGCCACCAGCAGAGATCTAACGGGGGCCCTCACAGATACGCAGTATTTT.